Shown below are 23 T cell receptor beta chains from a single sample sequenced in a study of T-cell reconstitution after alpha-beta-depleted transplantation in children. Researchers prepared the TCRbeta library using unique molecular identifiers, the study reports. TCRdb re-derived calls from the PCR reads in MiXCR, one entry per CDR3 protein. The table includes roughly 400,000 distinct CDR3 sequences, approximately 41% detected once. The sample in question was PBMCs, obtained before TCRalphabeta/CD19-depleted stem cell transplant. The source is a girl aged 2 to 10 with aplastic anemia, due to receive a stem cell transplant.

This clonotype was seen repeatedly, ten times or more. The J gene is TRBJ2-1, the V gene TRBV20-1, with TRBD1 matching 8 bases. Losses at the gene ends were 4 bases for V and 6 bases for J; bases not matched to a gene: 5. The CDR3 sequence is 13 residues long. Germline V CDR1 and CDR2: DFQATT, SNEGSKA (reference sequence). CDR3 in amino acids: CSAILGQANEQFF. CDR3 coding DNA: TGCAGTGCTATCTTGGGACAGGCCAATGAGCAGTTCTTC.

This clonotype appeared many times. The chain combines TRBV27 with TRBJ2-2; 7 bases are a match to TRBD1. Germline lookup yields CDR1 MNHEY and CDR2 SMNVEV (reference sequence). Losses at the gene ends were 6 bases for V and 4 bases for J; bases not matched to a gene: 2. This CDR3 is built from 13 residues. In DNA, the CDR3 is TGTGCCAGCAGAGCAGGGGGCACCGGGGAGCTGTTTTTT. This translates into CASRAGGTGELFF.

The table lists this clonotype with a few counts. The chain recombines TRBV4-1 with TRBJ2-3; 8 bases line up with TRBD2. J lost 0 bases, V lost 1 base, and 9 bases had no gene match. CDR3 length: 18 amino acids. Germline CDR1 reads MGHRA; CDR2 reads YSYEKL. As DNA, the CDR3 is TGCGCCAGCAGCCAAGTTCGGTCGGGAGGGCCCAGCACAGATACGCAGTATTTT. This translates into CASSQVRSGGPSTDTQYF.

The J gene is TRBJ2-5, the V gene TRBV9; D may be TRBD1 (5 bases). The V end was cut by 4 bases, the J end by 3 bases, with 22 bases between. The CDR3 is 17 residues long. The germline gives CDR1 SGDLS, CDR2 YYNGEE. This CDR3 is CASSYQAGHWIEETQYF. The CDR3 bases are TGTGCCAGCAGCTATCAGGCCGGACACTGGATTGAAGAGACCCAGTACTTC.

This clonotype was found many times. V gene TRBV20-1 combines with J gene TRBJ2-4, with D unresolved. Trimming removed 1 base from V and 5 bases from J, with 9 bases in between. Germline V CDR1 and CDR2: DFQATT, SNEGSKA (reference sequence). This CDR3 has 13 amino acids. CDR3 DNA sequence: TGCAGTGCTAGAGCCATCGGCGAAAACATTCAGTACTTC. Translating it yields CSARAIGENIQYF.

The V and J genes are TRBV6-1 and TRBJ1-5; TRBD1 might be the D (5 bases). V lost 6 bases and J lost 5, with 17 bases in between. The CDR3 consists of 15 residues. Germline V CDR1 and CDR2: MNHNS, SASEGT. CDR3 DNA: TGTGCCAGCAGAACCTTTGGCAGGGCCGATCAGCCCCAGCATTTT. It specifies CASRTFGRADQPQHF.

This chain connects TRBV6-1 to TRBJ2-1; D might be TRBD1 (6 bases). Germline V gene lookup returns CDR1 MNHNS and CDR2 SASEGT. V was cut by 5 bases and J by 7 bases, with 12 bases left in between. CDR3 length: 13 amino acids. The CDR3 spells CASSPSRGNEQFF. The CDR3 DNA sequence: TGTGCCAGCAGTCCTAGCAGGGGAAATGAGCAGTTCTTC.

This clonotype was seen a few times. The chain joins TRBV20-1 to TRBJ2-7; D might be TRBD1 (6 bases). In germline, CDR1 is DFQATT, CDR2 SNEGSKA (reference sequence). The CDR3 covers 12 residues. V lost 1 base, J lost 5 bases, and 9 bases lay in between. The DNA of the CDR3 is TGCAGTGCTAGAGTCAGGGGCGACGAGCAGTACTTC. The encoded protein is CSARVRGDEQYF.

CDR3 sequence (DNA): TGCAGTGCTATTGTGGGAGGCCTGGGGGAGACCCAGTACTTC. Its protein is CSAIVGGLGETQYF. The J gene is TRBJ2-5, the V gene TRBV20-1; a possible D gene is TRBD2 (6 bases). The CDR3 extends over 14 amino acids. Germline assignment: CDR1 DFQATT and CDR2 SNEGSKA (reference sequence). V was pared by 4 bases and J by 5 bases, with 17 bases between.

V is TRBV12-3 or TRBV12-4 and J is TRBJ1-1; possible D gene TRBD1, 5 bases. This CDR3 comprises 13 residues. Trimming took off 3 bases at V and 6 bases at J, with 11 bases between the two ends. In DNA, the CDR3 is TGTGCCAGCAGTTTTGGGGGAGAGGCTGAAGCTTTCTTT. Its protein is CASSFGGEAEAFF.

The chain links TRBV20-1 to TRBJ1-2; possible D gene TRBD1, 5 bases. Germline lookup yields CDR1 DFQATT and CDR2 SNEGSKA (reference sequence). This CDR3 is 11 amino acids long. V lost 7 bases to trimming and J lost 6 bases, with 12 bases between them. CDR3 in DNA: TGCAGTGGGGGCCCATCTGATGGCTACACCTTC. Translation: CSGGPSDGYTF.

This clonotype was counted ten times or more. V is TRBV20-1 and J is TRBJ1-1; 7 bases are a match to TRBD1. Trimming took 0 bases from V and 3 from J; bases not matched to a gene: 10. The CDR3 covers 16 residues. The germline V gene encodes CDR1 DFQATT and CDR2 SNEGSKA (reference sequence). For the CDR3, the DNA is TGCAGTGCTAGAGATTTAACAGGGGATGTTTACACTGAAGCTTTCTTT. It codes for CSARDLTGDVYTEAFF.

This clonotype appeared once. A much larger clone differs by one base, so this may be a read error. V usage is TRBV4-1 and J usage is TRBJ2-7, with 10 bases that match TRBD1. Germline CDR1 reads MGHRA; CDR2 reads YSYEKL. This CDR3 comprises 15 residues. V dropped 3 bases and J dropped 3; count of bases not matched to a gene: 5. CDR3 bases: TGCGCCAGCAGCCAGGTCGGGACAGGGGACTACGAGCAGTACTTC. This encodes CASSQVGTGDYEQYF.

This clonotype was detected ten times or more. The rearrangement joins TRBV9 to TRBJ2-4; 9 nucleotides align to TRBD2. Per germline, CDR1 SGDLS and CDR2 YYNGEE. V was clipped by 2 bases and J by 8 bases; unmatched bases: 5. The CDR3 spans 14 residues. CDR3 in amino acids: CASSVWREGDIQYF. CDR3 bases: TGTGCCAGCAGCGTTTGGCGGGAGGGGGACATTCAGTACTTC.

The V and J genes are TRBV9 and TRBJ2-7; D not resolved. The V and J ends lost 4 bases and 5 bases respectively, with 13 bases between them. The V gene's germline CDR1 is SGDLS and CDR2 YYNGEE. The length of the CDR3 is 13 residues. The CDR3 reads CASSPPGSDEQYF. CDR3 in DNA: TGTGCCAGCAGCCCCCCGGGTTCTGACGAGCAGTACTTC. The full variable domain, its missing parts supplied by reference TRBV9 and TRBJ2-7, is DSGVTQTPKHLITATGQRVTLRCSPRSGDLSVYWYQQSLDQGLQFLIQYYNGEERAKGNILERFSAQQFPDLHSELNLSSLELGDSALYFCASSPPGSDEQYFGPGTRLTVT.

This clonotype has only a few counts. The rearrangement joins TRBV20-1 to TRBJ1-3; tentatively, D is TRBD1 (6 bases). Trimming removed 0 bases from V and 0 bases from J, with 9 bases in between. Germline-derived CDR1 and CDR2 are DFQATT and SNEGSKA (reference sequence). The CDR3 covers 15 residues. The chain's CDR3 is CSARDRGPSGNTIYF. The CDR3 DNA reads as TGCAGTGCTAGAGACAGGGGACCCTCTGGAAACACCATATATTTT.

Comments on this clonotype: Germline is not matched at one junction end, which may reflect a read error. V gene TRBV28 combines with J gene TRBJ2-7; D gene unclear. CDR1 MDHEN and CDR2 SYDVKM come from the germline V gene. This CDR3 is built from 11 residues. In DNA, the CDR3 is TGTGCCAGCAGTCCCTCCAACGAGCAGTACTTC. This sequence encodes CASSPSNEQYF.

This clonotype was seen only a few times. This rearrangement joins TRBV20-1 to TRBJ2-7, with D perhaps assigned TRBD1 or TRBD2 (5 bases each). Germline CDR1 and CDR2: DFQATT and SNEGSKA (reference sequence). The CDR3 has 13 residues. The ends were cut back, 6 bases at V and 2 bases at J, with 14 bases in the middle. The CDR3 bases are TGCAGTGCACCATGGGGACCTACCTACGAGCAGTACTTC. It translates to CSAPWGPTYEQYF.

This clonotype was counted only a few times. The junction differs from germline at one of its ends, possibly a read error. V usage is TRBV18 and J usage is TRBJ2-7; perhaps TRBD2 as D (6 bases). CDR1 and CDR2 (germline): KGHSH, LQKENI. The CDR3 extends over 14 amino acids. The CDR3 loop is CASSGGGFIYEHYF. CDR3 nucleotides: TGTGCCAGCTCAGGTGGAGGGTTTATCTACGAGCATTACTTC.

This clonotype has ten or more counts. The rearrangement joins TRBV3-1 to TRBJ1-1; D remains unclear. Germline CDR1 LGHDT, CDR2 YNNKEL (reference sequence). This CDR3 is built from 15 residues. V was shortened by 1 base and J by 1 base, with 10 bases between the two germline ends. The CDR3 region is CASSQGQLGNTEAFF. CDR3 coding DNA: TGTGCCAGCAGCCAAGGCCAGCTTGGGAACACTGAAGCTTTCTTT. Supplemented by reference TRBV3-1 and TRBJ1-1, the full variable domain reads DTAVSQTPKYLVTQMGNDKSIKCEQNLGHDTMYWYKQDSKKFLKIMFSYNNKELIINETVPNRFSPKSPDKAHLNLHINSLELGDSAVYFCASSQGQLGNTEAFFGQGTRLTVV.

The genes are TRBV6-1 and TRBJ2-3; D not resolved. This CDR3 is 10 amino acids long. V lost 1 base, J lost 8 bases, and 1 base lay in between. Per germline, CDR1 MNHNS and CDR2 SASEGT. The CDR3: CASSEVTQYF. In DNA form, the CDR3 reads TGTGCCAGCAGTGAAGTTACGCAGTATTTT.

The chain employs TRBV20-1 and TRBJ2-3; D is perhaps TRBD1 (5 bases). The CDR3 consists of 15 residues. V dropped 5 bases and J dropped 2 bases, with 17 bases sitting between them. Germline V gives CDR1 DFQATT, CDR2 SNEGSKA (reference sequence). The CDR3 is CSARTNSGNTDTQYF. The CDR3 bases are TGCAGTGCTCGCACCAACTCAGGGAACACAGATACGCAGTATTTT.

The chain joins TRBV7-9 to TRBJ2-1; D might be TRBD2 (5 bases). Germline V gives CDR1 SEHNR, CDR2 FQNEAQ (reference sequence). Trimming took off 5 bases at V and 9 bases at J, with 14 bases between the two ends. The CDR3 contains 13 residues. CDR3 sequence reads: CASSQDGGGEQFF. As DNA, the CDR3 is TGTGCCAGCAGCCAAGACGGCGGAGGTGAGCAGTTCTTC.